This T cell receptor (beta chain) is drawn from a study of T cell repertoires in cytomegalovirus infection. For the study at large: Evidence of both CMV infection and a matching HLA type came from public TCR beta signatures.

Trimming took 5 bases from V and 6 from J, leaving 21 bases between them. CDR3 length: 16 residues. CDR1 SGHRS and CDR2 YFSETQ come from the germline V gene. Study results and limitations: Dominating the ex vivo response were HLA-C-restricted CMV-specific TCR beta clonotypes. Carriers of CMV and the relevant HLA type were discriminated by public TCR beta frequency.

In TCRdb, the reads were re-called with MiXCR into one record per CDR3 protein. The profile shows around 440,000 distinct CDR3 sequences, 11% of them singletons. Note on this clonotype: Its antigen is unknown.

Sequenced: PBMCs. V gene TRBV5-1 combines with J gene TRBJ2-1, with D possibly matching TRBD1 (6 bases). The sequence derives from a human donor in good health (CMV status not recorded). Some clones in this sample may be carry-over from other donors' samples. CDR3 in amino acids: CASSEGHAGGSNEQFF. The CDR3 coding sequence is TGCGCCAGCAGTGAGGGACACGCCGGAGGTAGCAATGAGCAGTTCTTC.